This T cell receptor beta chain was recorded in a study of blood T cell repertoires in COVID-19. At the level of the study: Sample material is recorded as cDNA or gDNA derived from T cells, B-cell-depleted T cells, or PBMCs.

Seattle researchers signed up patients amid active infection and tracked them longitudinally. The CDR3 covers 15 residues. The germline V gene has CDR1 SGHRS and CDR2 YFSETQ. V shed 4 bases, J shed 4 bases, and the junction held 10 bases outside the gene matches. The protocol was immunoSEQ multiplex PCR, while the TCRdb copy is restricted to in-frame clones and leaves out a portion. The sample contains some 120,000 clones, approximately 74% of which appear only once. The specimen sequenced was peripheral blood. The receptor was isolated from an elderly man with COVID-19, enrolled during active disease. V is TRBV5-1 and J is TRBJ1-1; 7 bases align to TRBD1. CDR3 residues: CASSLTGYRATEAFF. As DNA, the CDR3 is TGCGCCAGCAGCCTGACAGGGTACAGGGCCACTGAAGCTTTCTTT.